Shown below are 29 T cell receptor beta chains from a single sample sequenced in a study of response to subunit inactivated influenza vaccine. TCRdb itself ran the RT-PCR reads through MiXCR, one entry per CDR3 protein. The sample holds around 580,000 distinct CDR3 sequences; roughly 15% are singletons and the top ten take 11%. Specimen: PBMCs from blood, collected 11 to 12 days after vaccination. Receptor source: a man over 45 who received an inactivated influenza vaccine.

This clonotype was seen a few times. The rearrangement uses TRBV6-5 and TRBJ2-5; weak D call: TRBD1 (6 bases). In germline, CDR1 is MNHEY, CDR2 SVGAGI. Trimming pared 2 bases from V and 2 bases from J, leaving 12 bases between. CDR3 size: 15 residues. CDR3 protein: CASSYVQGWQETQYF. For the CDR3, the DNA is TGTGCCAGCAGTTACGTACAGGGATGGCAAGAGACCCAGTACTTC.

V usage is TRBV30 and J usage is TRBJ2-7; 10 positions match TRBD1. This CDR3 is built from 17 residues. The J segment lost 4 bases and the V segment lost 3 bases, leaving 15 bases of the junction unmatched. Germline assignment: CDR1 GTSNPN and CDR2 SVGIG (reference sequence). CDR3 bases: TGTGCCTGGAGCCATTTCGGGACAGGGGTTCAATCATACGAGCAGTACTTC. This encodes CAWSHFGTGVQSYEQYF. The full variable domain, rest sourced from reference TRBV30 and TRBJ2-7, is SQTIHQWPATLVQPVGSPLSLECTVEGTSNPNLYWYRQAAGRGLQLLFYSVGIGQISSEVPQNLSASRPQDRQFILSSKKLLLSDSGFYLCAWSHFGTGVQSYEQYFGPGTRLTVT.

The table lists this clonotype with many counts. V gene TRBV5-1 combines with J gene TRBJ1-2, with 8 bases matching TRBD1. This CDR3 has 15 amino acids. Germline V gives CDR1 SGHRS, CDR2 YFSETQ. Germline trimming cut 3 bases from V and 0 bases from J; bases unmatched to any gene: 4. The CDR3 DNA sequence: TGCGCCAGCAGCTCCACAGGGGGAGCTAACTATGGCTACACCTTC. Residues: CASSSTGGANYGYTF. Variable domain in full (rest from reference TRBV5-1 and TRBJ1-2): KAGVTQTPRYLIKTRGQQVTLSCSPISGHRSVSWYQQTPGQGLQFLFEYFSETQRNKGNFPGRFSGRQFSNSRSEMNVSTLELGDSALYLCASSSTGGANYGYTFGSGTRLTVV.

The chain combines TRBV6-2 or TRBV6-3 with TRBJ2-5; no reliable D call. This CDR3 comprises 13 residues. CDR1 and CDR2 from the germline V gene are MNHEY and SVGEGT. Trimming took off 5 bases at V and 7 bases at J, with 14 bases between the two ends. The CDR3 sequence: CASSPQLDGTQYF. In nucleotides, the CDR3 is TGTGCCAGCAGTCCCCAGCTTGATGGGACCCAGTACTTC.

Turning to this clonotype: It is unclear where the CDR3 begins or ends on the DNA, so no DNA is shown, and the CDR3 is as TCRdb lists it. The V call is TRBV12-3 or TRBV12-4, the J call TRBJ2-7; the table names TRBD2, a call not compared with the DNA. The CDR3 has 15 amino acids, counting both end residues. The CDR3: CASSSSASGTYEQYF.

The V and J genes are TRBV6-1 and TRBJ1-2, with D tentatively TRBD1 (5 bases). The CDR3 is 16 residues long. Germline lookup yields CDR1 MNHNS and CDR2 SASEGT. Trimming took 6 bases from V and 0 from J, leaving 17 bases between them. CDR3 protein: CASSLVGTEANYGYTF. Written as DNA, the CDR3 is TGTGCCAGCAGCCTCGTCGGGACGGAAGCTAACTATGGCTACACCTTC.

The chain uses TRBV27 and TRBJ2-3; no firm D call. Per germline, CDR1 MNHEY and CDR2 SMNVEV (reference sequence). CDR3 length: 16 amino acids. V lost 3 bases and J lost 3, with 16 bases in between. The CDR3 coding sequence is TGTGCCAGCAGTTTTTTAGGGTCTCAGAGGACAGATACGCAGTATTTT. Translated: CASSFLGSQRTDTQYF.

The V and J genes are TRBV4-2 and TRBJ2-7; 9 bases match TRBD1. From germline, CDR1 is LGHNA and CDR2 YNFKEQ. The CDR3 sequence is 16 residues long. Trimming took 4 bases from V and 0 from J; bases not matched to a gene: 7. CDR3 amino acids: CASSPHLDRGSYEQYF. The CDR3 DNA follows: TGTGCCAGCAGCCCACATCTGGACAGGGGCTCCTACGAGCAGTACTTC.

V gene TRBV27 combines with J gene TRBJ2-7, with no clear D. CDR1 is MNHEY and CDR2 is SMNVEV in the germline V gene (reference sequence). The germline V and J ends were trimmed by 5 bases and 4 bases, with 12 bases remaining between them. The CDR3 is made up of 13 amino acids. This chain's CDR3 is CASSPFPGYEQYF. As DNA, the CDR3 is TGTGCCAGCAGTCCCTTTCCTGGATACGAGCAGTACTTC.

This clonotype was picked up a small number of times. The CDR3 bases are TGTGCCACCAGCAGACGAGCCGGGACTAGCGACACAGATACGCAGTATTTT. Protein product: CATSRRAGTSDTDTQYF. The rearrangement joins TRBV15 to TRBJ2-3, with TRBD2 matching 10 bases. Germline V gene data show CDR1 as LNHNV and CDR2 as YYDKDF (reference sequence). Trimming at V came to 2 bases and at J to 2 bases, leaving 7 bases not matched to a gene. The CDR3 extends over 17 amino acids.

The genes are TRBV7-2 and TRBJ2-1; 11 bases align to TRBD2. The V gene's germline CDR1 is SGHTA and CDR2 FQGNSA. V trimming: 7 bases; J trimming: 15 bases; junction bases outside the gene matches: 11. The CDR3 runs to 13 residues. CDR3 bases: TGTGCCAGCAACCAATATAGCGGGAGGGCCGGGTTCTTC. Its protein is CASNQYSGRAGFF.

This clonotype turned up a few times. Here the CDR3 DNA reads TGCAGTGCTAGTTTACAGACAGATACGCAGTATTTT. It encodes CSASLQTDTQYF. The chain uses TRBV20-1 and TRBJ2-3, with D unclear. Trimming cost V 3 bases and J 3 bases, with 7 bases left between them. Germline V CDR1 and CDR2: DFQATT, SNEGSKA (reference sequence). The length of the CDR3 is 12 residues.

This clonotype was detected a few times. This chain joins TRBV20-1 and TRBJ2-2; D remains unclear. The germline V gene encodes CDR1 DFQATT and CDR2 SNEGSKA (reference sequence). Trimming left V 3 bases short and J 1 base short, with 6 bases between. The CDR3 sequence is 13 residues long. In nucleotides, the CDR3 is TGCAGTGCTAGTCGGCAGAACACCGGGGAGCTGTTTTTT. This codes for CSASRQNTGELFF.

The chain recombines TRBV6-2 or TRBV6-3 with TRBJ2-6, with 8 bases matching TRBD1. The CDR3 covers 17 residues. Germline CDR1 and CDR2: MNHEY and SVGEGT. V shed 6 bases, J shed 0 bases, and the junction held 7 bases outside the gene matches. The CDR3 is CASSYRGKPSGANVLTF. CDR3 DNA: TGTGCCAGCAGCTACAGGGGGAAACCCTCTGGGGCCAACGTCCTGACTTTC.

The table lists this clonotype with many counts. The V call is TRBV7-9, the J call TRBJ2-7, with D unclear. Trimming removed 1 base from V and 5 bases from J, with 3 bases in between. Germline CDR1 reads SEHNR; CDR2 reads FQNEAQ (reference sequence). The CDR3 consists of 11 residues. The CDR3 bases are TGTGCCAGCAGCTTAGAGAACGAGCAGTACTTC. It specifies CASSLENEQYF.

The chain couples TRBV2 to TRBJ1-2, with 9 positions matching TRBD1. Trimming cost V 2 bases and J 5 bases; bases outside gene matches: 9. Germline assignment: CDR1 SNHLY and CDR2 FYNNEI. This CDR3 has 16 residues. The CDR3 reads CASSELGTGSNYGYTF. DNA of the CDR3: TGTGCCAGCAGTGAATTGGGGACAGGGAGTAATTATGGCTACACCTTC.

This clonotype was observed a few times. The chain employs TRBV12-3 or TRBV12-4 and TRBJ2-4; TRBD2 matches at 8 bases. Trimming took 7 bases from V and 6 from J; bases not matched to a gene: 20. The CDR3 extends over 18 amino acids. CDR3 region: CASTLGSPGGPLGNIQYF. DNA for the CDR3: TGTGCCAGCACTCTTGGGAGCCCGGGGGGGCCTTTGGGAAACATTCAGTACTTC.

This clonotype was counted a few times. V usage is TRBV12-3 or TRBV12-4 and J usage is TRBJ2-6, with 14 bases lining up with TRBD2. The CDR3 spans 18 residues. V trimming: 6 bases; J trimming: 5 bases; junction bases outside the gene matches: 9. The CDR3 coding sequence is TGTGCCAGCAGAGCCGGGACTAGCGGGAGTAGCTGGGCCAACGTCCTGACTTTC. This encodes CASRAGTSGSSWANVLTF.

In this sample, this clonotype turned up a few times. The chain recombines TRBV18 with TRBJ1-1; 8 positions agree with TRBD1. After removal of 2 bases from V and 5 bases from J, the junction contained 4 bases not matched to a gene. Germline V CDR1 and CDR2: KGHSH, LQKENI. The CDR3 has 14 amino acids. As DNA, the CDR3 is TGTGCCAGCTCACCAGTCGGACAGGGAACTGAAGCTTTCTTT. Translation: CASSPVGQGTEAFF.

The chain employs TRBV5-1 and TRBJ2-1; 14 nucleotides line up with TRBD2. V lost 3 bases and J lost 9; bases outside the gene matches: 8. Germline assignment: CDR1 SGHRS and CDR2 YFSETQ. The CDR3 is 16 residues long. The CDR3 spells CASSSSLTSGRGEQFF. DNA for the CDR3: TGCGCCAGCAGCTCTAGCTTGACTAGCGGGAGGGGTGAGCAGTTCTTC.

The table lists this clonotype with a few counts. V usage is TRBV5-1 and J usage is TRBJ2-7; no firm D call. The germline V gene encodes CDR1 SGHRS and CDR2 YFSETQ. The CDR3 has 13 residues. V gave up 0 bases and J gave up 6 bases, with 10 bases separating them. The CDR3 is CASSLDQFLEQYF. The CDR3 region has the DNA TGCGCCAGCAGCTTGGATCAGTTCCTCGAGCAGTACTTC.

The chain joins TRBV11-1 to TRBJ2-1, with 7 bases identical to TRBD2. Germline loops: CDR1 SGHAT, CDR2 FQDESV (reference sequence). CDR3 length: 19 residues. V shed 1 base and J 5 bases; nucleotides not matched to a gene: 17. CDR3 DNA: TGTGCCAGCAGCTTAGTTTTGGGAGGGCTTCGACATAAAGACAATGAGCAGTTCTTC. The encoded protein is CASSLVLGGLRHKDNEQFF.

This clonotype was detected only a few times. This chain links TRBV20-1 with TRBJ1-1, with D possibly TRBD1 on 5 matching bases. V was cut by 2 bases and J by 8 bases, with 15 bases left in between. Germline-derived CDR1 and CDR2 are DFQATT and SNEGSKA (reference sequence). CDR3 length: 13 amino acids. CDR3 amino acids: CSARRQGGSEAFF. The DNA of the CDR3 is TGCAGTGCTAGAAGGCAGGGAGGGTCCGAAGCTTTCTTT.

Only a few counts were recorded for this clonotype. The chain has TRBV4-3 and TRBJ2-7; TRBD1 aligns across 9 bases. The CDR3 is 16 residues long. Germline V gene lookup returns CDR1 LGHNA and CDR2 YSLEER. The ends lost 4 bases at V and 4 bases at J; junction bases unmatched: 11. The CDR3 DNA is TGCGCCAGCAGCCCCCATGGAGGACAGGGGAAATACGAGCAGTACTTC. Encoded protein: CASSPHGGQGKYEQYF.

The table lists this clonotype with a few counts. The chain employs TRBV6-4 and TRBJ2-3; no clear D gene. The CDR3 is 13 residues long. Trimming stripped 3 bases from V and 2 bases from J, with 6 bases between. Per the germline V gene, CDR1 is MRHNA and CDR2 is SNTAGT. The CDR3 DNA is TGTGCCAGCAGTGATCCGAACACAGATACGCAGTATTTT. It yields the protein CASSDPNTDTQYF.

The gene calls are TRBV6-5 and TRBJ2-5; no definite D call. Trimming pared 5 bases from V and 7 bases from J, leaving 14 bases between. This CDR3 spans 13 amino acids. Germline-derived CDR1 and CDR2 are MNHEY and SVGAGI. The CDR3 reads CASSNPAVGTQYF. CDR3 nucleotides: TGTGCCAGCAGTAACCCCGCCGTGGGGACCCAGTACTTC.

This clonotype was seen ten or more times. This chain joins TRBV28 and TRBJ2-3, with 8 bases lining up with TRBD1. Trimming cost V 5 bases and J 0 bases; bases outside gene matches: 7. CDR1 is MDHEN and CDR2 is SYDVKM in the germline V gene. The CDR3 consists of 16 residues. The CDR3 DNA follows: TGTGCCAGCAGTCCGACCGGGGACAGGAGCACAGATACGCAGTATTTT. Its protein is CASSPTGDRSTDTQYF. Full variable domain (outside the CDR3, taken from reference TRBV28 and TRBJ2-3): DVKVTQSSRYLVKRTGEKVFLECVQDMDHENMFWYRQDPGLGLRLIYFSYDVKMKEKGDIPEGYSVSREKKERFSLILESASTNQTSMYLCASSPTGDRSTDTQYFGPGTRLTVL.

This chain uses TRBV28 with TRBJ1-5, with TRBD1 matching 8 bases. The CDR3 extends over 15 amino acids. Germline CDR1 reads MDHEN; CDR2 reads SYDVKM. V shed 5 bases, J shed 0 bases, and the junction held 3 bases outside the gene matches. This CDR3 is CASSDRGPSNQPQHF. The CDR3 nucleotides are TGTGCCAGCAGTGACAGGGGTCCTAGCAATCAGCCCCAGCATTTT.

The chain recombines TRBV2 with TRBJ2-2, with a weak D call TRBD2 (6 bases). The V gene's germline CDR1 is SNHLY and CDR2 FYNNEI. Trimming stripped 5 bases from V and 0 bases from J, with 13 bases between. The CDR3 is 16 residues long. The CDR3 spells CASSPSSGANTGELFF. CDR3 DNA sequence: TGTGCCAGCAGTCCCAGTAGCGGTGCGAACACCGGGGAGCTGTTTTTT.